The clone carrying this TCR beta chain has a count of ten or more. Its antigen remains unknown. These data originate in a study of T cells in Graves' hyperthyroidism and ophthalmopathy. Points from the study as a whole: Before onset, ophthalmopathy was predicted by the model a median around 6 months earlier. Separating ophthalmopathy from stable hyperthyroidism was achieved by a 13 V-J model.

Stable Graves' hyperthyroidism denoted no ophthalmopathy progression over 18 months. It was RNA transcripts that yielded the amplified TCR beta CDR3 regions. Initially, a first-round RT-PCR of the TCR CDR3 employed the HTBI primer set. Using its own MiXCR run on the multiplex PCR reads, TCRdb lists one record per CDR3 protein. The sample has around 580,000 distinct CDR3 sequences, more than 45% seen once. After removal of 6 bases from V and 5 bases from J, the junction contained 12 bases not matched to a gene. Germline CDR1 is SNHLY and CDR2 is FYNNEI. This CDR3 spans 15 amino acids. The rearrangement joins TRBV2 to TRBJ2-5, with 7 bases fitting TRBD1. Sequences were obtained from peripheral blood or thyroid tissue (not recorded which). This sequence originates from a young woman with Graves' hyperthyroidism. DNA of the CDR3: TGTGCCAGCAGCCACCCAGCAGGGGGAAGGGAGACCCAGTACTTC. Its protein is CASSHPAGGRETQYF.